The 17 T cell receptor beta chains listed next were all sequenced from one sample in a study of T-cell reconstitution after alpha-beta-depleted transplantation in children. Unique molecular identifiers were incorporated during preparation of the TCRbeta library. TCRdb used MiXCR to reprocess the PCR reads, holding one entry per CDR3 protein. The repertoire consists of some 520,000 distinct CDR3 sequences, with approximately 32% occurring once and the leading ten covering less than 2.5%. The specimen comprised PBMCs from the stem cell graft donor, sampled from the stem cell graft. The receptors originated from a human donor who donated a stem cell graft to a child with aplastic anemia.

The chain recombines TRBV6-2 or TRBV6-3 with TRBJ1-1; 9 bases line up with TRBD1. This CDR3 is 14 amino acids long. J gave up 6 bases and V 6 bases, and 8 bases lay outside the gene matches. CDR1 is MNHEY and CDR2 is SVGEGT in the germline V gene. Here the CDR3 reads CASRQQGARAEAFF. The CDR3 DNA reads TGTGCCAGCAGGCAACAGGGGGCGCGGGCTGAAGCTTTCTTT.

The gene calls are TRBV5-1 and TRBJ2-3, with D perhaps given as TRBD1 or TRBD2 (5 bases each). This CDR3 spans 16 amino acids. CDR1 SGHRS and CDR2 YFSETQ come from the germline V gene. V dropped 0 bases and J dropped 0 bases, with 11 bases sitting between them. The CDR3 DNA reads TGCGCCAGCAGCTTGGAGGGACGGACTAGCACAGATACGCAGTATTTT. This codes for CASSLEGRTSTDTQYF.

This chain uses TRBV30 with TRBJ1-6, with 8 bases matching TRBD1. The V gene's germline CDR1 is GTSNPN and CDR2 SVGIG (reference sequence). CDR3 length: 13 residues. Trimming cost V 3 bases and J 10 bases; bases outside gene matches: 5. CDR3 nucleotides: TGTGCCTGGAGGGACAGGGAGACCTCACCCCTCCACTTT. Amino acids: CAWRDRETSPLHF.

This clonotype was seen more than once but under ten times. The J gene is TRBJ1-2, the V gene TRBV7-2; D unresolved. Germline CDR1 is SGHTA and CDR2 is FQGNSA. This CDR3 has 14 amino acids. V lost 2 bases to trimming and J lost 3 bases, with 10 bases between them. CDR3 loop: CASSLIGRHYGYTF. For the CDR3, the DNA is TGTGCCAGCAGCTTAATTGGACGGCACTATGGCTACACCTTC.

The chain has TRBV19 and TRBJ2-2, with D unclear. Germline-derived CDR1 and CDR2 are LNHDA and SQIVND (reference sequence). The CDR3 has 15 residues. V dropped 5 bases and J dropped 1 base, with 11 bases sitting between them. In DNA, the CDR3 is TGTGCCAGTAGTCTCCAGGCCCGGAACACCGGGGAGCTGTTTTTT. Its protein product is CASSLQARNTGELFF.

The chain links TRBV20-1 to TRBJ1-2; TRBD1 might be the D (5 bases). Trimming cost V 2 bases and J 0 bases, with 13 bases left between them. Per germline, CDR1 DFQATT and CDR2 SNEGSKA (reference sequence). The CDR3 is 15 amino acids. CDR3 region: CSARLGQNPNYGYTF. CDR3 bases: TGCAGTGCTAGACTGGGGCAGAATCCTAACTATGGCTACACCTTC.

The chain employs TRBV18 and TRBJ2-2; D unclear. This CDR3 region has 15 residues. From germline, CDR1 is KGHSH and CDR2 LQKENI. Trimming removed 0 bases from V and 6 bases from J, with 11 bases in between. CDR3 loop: CASSPPFESPGELFF. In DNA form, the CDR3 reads TGTGCCAGCTCACCACCGTTTGAGTCTCCCGGGGAGCTGTTTTTT.

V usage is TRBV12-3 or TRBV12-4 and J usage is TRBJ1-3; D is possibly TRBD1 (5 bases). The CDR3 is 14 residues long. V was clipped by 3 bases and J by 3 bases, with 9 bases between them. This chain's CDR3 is CASSFTQGGNTIYF. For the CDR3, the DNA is TGTGCCAGCAGTTTCACTCAGGGTGGAAACACCATATATTTT.

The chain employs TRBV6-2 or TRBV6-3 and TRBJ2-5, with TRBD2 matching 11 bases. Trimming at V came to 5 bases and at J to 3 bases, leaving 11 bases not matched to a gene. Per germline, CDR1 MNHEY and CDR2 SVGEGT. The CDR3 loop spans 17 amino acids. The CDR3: CASSPPLAGGPEETQYF. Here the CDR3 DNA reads TGTGCCAGCAGTCCCCCCTTAGCGGGAGGGCCGGAAGAGACCCAGTACTTC.

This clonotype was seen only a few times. Here the CDR3 reads CASSPDGGGVTGANVLTF. CDR3 coding DNA: TGTGCCAGCAGCCCGGATGGCGGAGGGGTGACTGGGGCCAACGTCCTGACTTTC. The V call is TRBV9, the J call TRBJ2-6; D may be TRBD2 (6 bases). This CDR3 spans 18 amino acids. Germline V lookup: CDR1 SGDLS, CDR2 YYNGEE. Between the trimmed V and J ends, which lost 4 bases and 2 bases, there was a span of 19 bases. The full variable domain, rest sourced from reference TRBV9 and TRBJ2-6, is DSGVTQTPKHLITATGQRVTLRCSPRSGDLSVYWYQQSLDQGLQFLIQYYNGEERAKGNILERFSAQQFPDLHSELNLSSLELGDSALYFCASSPDGGGVTGANVLTFGAGSRLTVL.

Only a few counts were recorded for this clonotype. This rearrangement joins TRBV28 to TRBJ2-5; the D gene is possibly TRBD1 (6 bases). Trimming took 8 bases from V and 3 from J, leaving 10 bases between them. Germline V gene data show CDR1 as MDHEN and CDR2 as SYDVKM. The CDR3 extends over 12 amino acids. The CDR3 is CASVQGEETQYF. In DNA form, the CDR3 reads TGTGCCAGCGTACAGGGAGAAGAGACCCAGTACTTC.

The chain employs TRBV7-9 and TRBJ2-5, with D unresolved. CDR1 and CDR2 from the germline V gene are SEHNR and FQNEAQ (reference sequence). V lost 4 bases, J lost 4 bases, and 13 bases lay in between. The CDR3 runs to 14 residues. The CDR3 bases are TGTGCCAGCAGCTCTCCCATAAATACAGAGACCCAGTACTTC. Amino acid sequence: CASSSPINTETQYF.

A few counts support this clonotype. In DNA form, the CDR3 reads TGTGCCAGTAGTATGGGTGTGGAGCAGTTCTTC. The encoded protein is CASSMGVEQFF. This chain uses TRBV19 with TRBJ2-1; no clear D gene. Trimming shortened V by 3 bases and J by 10 bases, and 7 bases separated the two germline ends. The CDR3 has 11 amino acids. Germline V gene lookup returns CDR1 LNHDA and CDR2 SQIVND (reference sequence).

CDR3 sequence: CASSYSAYASRETQYF. DNA of the CDR3: TGTGCCAGCAGTTACTCAGCATACGCGTCGAGAGAGACCCAGTACTTC. This chain links TRBV6-2 or TRBV6-3 with TRBJ2-5; D is unclear. With 0 bases removed from V and 4 bases from J, the gap between germline ends came to 15 bases. CDR3 length equals 16 residues. Germline CDR1 reads MNHEY; CDR2 reads SVGEGT.

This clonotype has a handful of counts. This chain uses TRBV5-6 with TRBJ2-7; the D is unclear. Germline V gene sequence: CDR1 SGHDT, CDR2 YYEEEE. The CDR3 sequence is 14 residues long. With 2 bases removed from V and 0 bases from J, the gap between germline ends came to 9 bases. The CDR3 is CASSFRSFSYEQYF. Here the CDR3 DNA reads TGTGCCAGCAGCTTTCGATCATTCTCCTACGAGCAGTACTTC.

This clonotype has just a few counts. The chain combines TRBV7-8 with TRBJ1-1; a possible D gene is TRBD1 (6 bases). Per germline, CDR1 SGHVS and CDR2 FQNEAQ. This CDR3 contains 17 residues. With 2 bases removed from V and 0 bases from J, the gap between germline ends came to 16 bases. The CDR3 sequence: CASSLTPQGWVNTEAFF. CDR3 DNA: TGTGCCAGCAGCTTAACCCCACAGGGTTGGGTGAACACTGAAGCTTTCTTT.

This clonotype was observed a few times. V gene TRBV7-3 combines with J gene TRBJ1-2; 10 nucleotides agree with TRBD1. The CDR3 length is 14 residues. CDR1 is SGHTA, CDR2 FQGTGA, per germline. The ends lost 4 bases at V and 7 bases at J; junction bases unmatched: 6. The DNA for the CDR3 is TGTGCCAGCAGCTCGACAGGGGGCAAGGGTGGCTACACCTTC. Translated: CASSSTGGKGGYTF.